The 26 T cell receptor beta chains given below trace back to one sample, sequenced in a study of T cells after yellow fever vaccination. TCRdb itself ran the 5' RACE reads through MiXCR, one entry per CDR3 protein. This table holds approximately 550,000 distinct CDR3 sequences, 15% to 20% found once. This sample comprised PBMCs, obtained 15 days after the yellow fever booster vaccination. Receptor source: a man in his thirties or forties who received the YFV17D yellow fever vaccine.

This clonotype showed up just a few times. The V call is TRBV20-1, the J call TRBJ2-1; D call uncertain. The CDR3 contains 14 residues. Germline V gene sequence: CDR1 DFQATT, CDR2 SNEGSKA (reference sequence). Trimming shortened V by 2 bases and J by 8 bases, and 16 bases separated the two germline ends. In DNA form, the CDR3 reads TGCAGTGCTAGAACGGTGGGAAATGTGGATGAGCAGTTCTTC. Translation: CSARTVGNVDEQFF.

This clonotype appeared a single time. The chain has TRBV27 and TRBJ2-3; weak D call: TRBD2 (6 bases). The length of the CDR3 is 13 residues. Per germline, CDR1 MNHEY and CDR2 SMNVEV (reference sequence). V was clipped by 6 bases and J by 5 bases, with 12 bases between them. CDR3 nucleotides: TGTGCCAGCAGCGCCGGGGAGGAAGATACGCAGTATTTT. This sequence encodes CASSAGEEDTQYF.

The chain is built from TRBV20-1 and TRBJ2-4, with TRBD2 matching 10 bases. J was trimmed by 5 bases and V by 0 bases; bases with no gene match: 7. This CDR3 is 16 amino acids long. Germline assignment: CDR1 DFQATT and CDR2 SNEGSKA (reference sequence). The CDR3 loop reads CSARDSSGSFENIQYF. The CDR3 DNA sequence: TGCAGTGCTAGAGATTCTAGCGGGAGCTTCGAAAACATTCAGTACTTC.

This clonotype was seen more than once but under ten times. The chain recombines TRBV20-1 with TRBJ2-7; possible D gene TRBD2, 5 bases. The CDR3 spans 12 residues. V lost 3 bases, J lost 3 bases, and 9 bases lay in between. CDR1 is DFQATT, CDR2 SNEGSKA, per germline (reference sequence). The CDR3: CSAREALYEQYF. In DNA form, the CDR3 reads TGCAGTGCTAGGGAGGCCCTCTACGAGCAGTACTTC.

The rearrangement links TRBV3-1 to TRBJ2-7, with 9 positions matching TRBD1. Trimming at V came to 3 bases and at J to 6 bases, leaving 6 bases not matched to a gene. The V gene's germline CDR1 is LGHDT and CDR2 YNNKEL (reference sequence). The CDR3 spans 14 residues. This chain's CDR3 is CASSQDRGGGEQYF. CDR3 bases: TGTGCCAGCAGCCAGGACAGGGGAGGAGGCGAGCAGTACTTC.

The chain employs TRBV15 and TRBJ2-5, with D possibly being TRBD2 (6 bases). Germline assignment: CDR1 LNHNV and CDR2 YYDKDF (reference sequence). Trimming stripped 1 base from V and 5 bases from J, with 14 bases between. The CDR3 has 15 amino acids. CDR3 nucleotides: TGTGCCACCAGCAGAGCGGAGGAGGGTAGGGAGACCCAGTACTTC. Translating it yields CATSRAEEGRETQYF.

The rearrangement uses TRBV12-3 or TRBV12-4 and TRBJ2-7; 9 bases align to TRBD1. This CDR3 spans 15 amino acids. The V gene end was trimmed by 4 bases and the J gene end by 4 bases; junction bases not matched to a gene: 8. DNA for the CDR3: TGTGCCAGCAGTTCGGGGACAGGGTTGGATTACGAGCAGTACTTC. It is translated as CASSSGTGLDYEQYF.

This clonotype was found a few times. CDR3 DNA: TGCGCCAGCAGCTTGGATCGCCAGGGCTTTGAGACCCAGTACTTC. Translation: CASSLDRQGFETQYF. The chain couples TRBV5-1 to TRBJ2-5; a possible D gene is TRBD1 (5 bases). The CDR3 length is 15 residues. Per the germline V gene, CDR1 is SGHRS and CDR2 is YFSETQ. The germline V and J ends were trimmed by 0 bases and 5 bases, with 14 bases remaining between them.

The V gene is TRBV7-2, the J gene TRBJ2-5, with D perhaps TRBD1 or TRBD2 (5 bases each). The germline V gene encodes CDR1 SGHTA and CDR2 FQGNSA. The CDR3 is made up of 15 amino acids. V was shortened by 5 bases and J by 4 bases, with 17 bases between the two germline ends. CDR3 loop: CASSAALVGGETQYF. CDR3 nucleotides: TGTGCCAGCAGCGCCGCGCTCGTTGGGGGAGAGACCCAGTACTTC.

The chain uses TRBV4-3 and TRBJ2-2; 7 bases are a match to TRBD1. The CDR3 contains 14 residues. V shed 2 bases and J 6 bases; nucleotides not matched to a gene: 3. CDR1 is LGHNA and CDR2 is YSLEER in the germline V gene. CDR3 sequence (DNA): TGCGCCAGCAGCCAACCTGACAGGGCCGGGGAGCTGTTTTTT. It translates to CASSQPDRAGELFF.

The chain couples TRBV28 to TRBJ2-7; TRBD2 matches at 12 bases. The V and J ends lost 3 bases and 5 bases, in that order; junction bases with no gene match: 11. CDR1 and CDR2 from the germline V gene are MDHEN and SYDVKM. The CDR3 length is 17 residues. DNA for the CDR3: TGTGCCAGCAGTTTCCCCCTACAGACTAGCGGGAGCCACGAGCAGTACTTC. Its protein is CASSFPLQTSGSHEQYF.

This chain uses TRBV19 with TRBJ1-2, with a weak D call TRBD1 (5 bases). Deletions cut 7 bases from V and 5 bases from J, with 11 bases between. From germline, CDR1 is LNHDA and CDR2 SQIVND (reference sequence). The length of the CDR3 is 12 residues. The CDR3 loop is CASIGTEYGYTF. In DNA form, the CDR3 reads TGTGCCAGTATCGGGACCGAGTATGGCTACACCTTC.

This clonotype was observed a few times. The chain recombines TRBV19 with TRBJ2-7; 9 nucleotides line up with TRBD2. The germline V gene encodes CDR1 LNHDA and CDR2 SQIVND (reference sequence). With V trimmed by 0 bases and J by 4 bases, 4 bases remained unmatched. The CDR3 totals 15 residues. CDR3 sequence reads: CASSIDSGSRYEQYF. The CDR3 DNA reads as TGTGCCAGTAGTATAGATAGCGGGAGCAGGTACGAGCAGTACTTC.

This clonotype came up a few times. The genes are TRBV7-2 and TRBJ2-5, with 10 bases lining up with TRBD2. Germline V lookup: CDR1 SGHTA, CDR2 FQGNSA. The CDR3 loop spans 19 amino acids. The V segment lost 0 bases and the J segment 2 bases; nucleotides outside the gene matches: 12. CDR3 nucleotides: TGTGCCAGCAGCTTAGCGTCGTTAGCGGGAGGTTCCCGTCAAGAGACCCAGTACTTC. Its protein product is CASSLASLAGGSRQETQYF. Combining the CDR3 with reference TRBV7-2 and TRBJ2-5 gives the whole variable domain GAGVSQSPSNKVTEKGKDVELRCDPISGHTALYWYRQSLGQGLEFLIYFQGNSAPDKSGLPSDRFSAERTGGSVSTLTIQRTQQEDSAVYLCASSLASLAGGSRQETQYFGPGTRLLVL.

This clonotype has just a few counts. The rearrangement joins TRBV4-2 to TRBJ2-2; D is uncertain. The length of the CDR3 is 15 residues. V shed 0 bases and J shed 1 base, with 6 bases lying between them. CDR1 LGHNA and CDR2 YNFKEQ come from the germline V gene. The CDR3 DNA is TGTGCCAGCAGCCAAGAGTCAGGGAACACCGGGGAGCTGTTTTTT. Residues: CASSQESGNTGELFF.

V gene TRBV27 combines with J gene TRBJ2-7; maybe TRBD1 (6 bases). The CDR3 loop spans 13 amino acids. CDR1 is MNHEY, CDR2 SMNVEV, per germline (reference sequence). V lost 4 bases and J lost 5, with 12 bases in between. As DNA, the CDR3 is TGTGCCAGCAGTTCACAGGGTCCCAACGAGCAGTACTTC. This codes for CASSSQGPNEQYF.

The chain combines TRBV11-2 with TRBJ2-1, with D uncertain. The CDR3 runs to 15 residues. Germline CDR1 reads SGHAT; CDR2 reads FQNNGV. Trimming pared 1 base from V and 2 bases from J, leaving 9 bases between. This CDR3 reads CASSLARFTYNEQFF. Written as DNA, the CDR3 is TGTGCCAGCAGCTTAGCTAGATTCACCTACAATGAGCAGTTCTTC.

The sample holds a few counts of this clonotype. The CDR3 nucleotides are TGTGCCAGCAGCTTCGGCGGTAGCGGTGGCACAGATACGCAGTATTTT. Its translation: CASSFGGSGGTDTQYF. The chain links TRBV7-2 to TRBJ2-3; possible D gene TRBD2, 6 bases. The germline CDR1 and CDR2 sequences are SGHTA and FQGNSA. The CDR3 spans 16 residues. V lost 3 bases and J 1 base, leaving 14 bases between the germline ends.

The J gene is TRBJ1-5, the V gene TRBV28; D is undetermined. The V and J ends lost 1 base and 5 bases respectively, with 6 bases between them. The CDR3 loop spans 13 amino acids. Germline assignment: CDR1 MDHEN and CDR2 SYDVKM. The CDR3 bases are TGTGCCAGCAGTTTATCCGGGTATCAGCCCCAGCATTTT. Encoded protein: CASSLSGYQPQHF.

In this sample, this clonotype turned up a few times. The chain links TRBV11-2 to TRBJ2-3; 10 nucleotides align to TRBD2. CDR1 is SGHAT, CDR2 FQNNGV, per germline. This CDR3 contains 19 residues. J gave up 6 bases and V 4 bases, and 19 bases lay outside the gene matches. CDR3 nucleotide sequence: TGTGCCAGCAGCTACCGCACTAGCGGGACGACCAGTACCACGGATACGCAGTATTTT. Encoded protein: CASSYRTSGTTSTTDTQYF.

This clonotype was observed a few times. V gene TRBV7-9 combines with J gene TRBJ2-3, with D unclear. The CDR3 covers 12 residues. The V gene lost 3 bases and the J gene lost 6 bases, with 7 bases spanning the gap. CDR1 and CDR2 from the germline V gene are SEHNR and FQNEAQ (reference sequence). DNA of the CDR3: TGTGCCAGCAGCTTCCCTCCGGATACGCAGTATTTT. Translated: CASSFPPDTQYF.

This clonotype appeared a few times. The rearrangement uses TRBV20-1 and TRBJ1-4, with a weak D call TRBD1 (5 bases). Trimming took 7 bases from V and 7 from J, leaving 16 bases between them. The CDR3 contains 13 residues. Germline CDR1 and CDR2: DFQATT and SNEGSKA (reference sequence). This chain's CDR3 is CSVSPGQGEKLFF. In DNA, the CDR3 is TGCAGTGTCAGCCCGGGGCAGGGTGAAAAACTGTTTTTT.

V and J are TRBV18 and TRBJ2-7; 7 bases fit TRBD1. This CDR3 comprises 13 residues. From germline, CDR1 is KGHSH and CDR2 LQKENI. V was pared by 4 bases and J by 6 bases, with 6 bases of the junction left unmatched. The CDR3 protein is CASSLHDRAEQYF. The DNA of the CDR3 is TGTGCCAGCTCACTTCACGACAGGGCCGAGCAGTACTTC.

This clonotype was counted a few times. The V and J genes are TRBV7-2 and TRBJ2-3; 11 bases are shared with TRBD2. The CDR3 contains 14 residues. Germline V CDR1 and CDR2: SGHTA, FQGNSA. The V gene end was trimmed by 7 bases and the J gene end by 3 bases; junction bases not matched to a gene: 3. CDR3 in DNA: TGTGCCAGCAAGTTAGCGGGAGGGACAGATACGCAGTATTTT. Its translation: CASKLAGGTDTQYF. Supplemented by reference TRBV7-2 and TRBJ2-3, the full variable domain reads GAGVSQSPSNKVTEKGKDVELRCDPISGHTALYWYRQSLGQGLEFLIYFQGNSAPDKSGLPSDRFSAERTGGSVSTLTIQRTQQEDSAVYLCASKLAGGTDTQYFGPGTRLTVL.

V is TRBV5-1 and J is TRBJ1-2, with 10 positions matching TRBD1. The germline V gene encodes CDR1 SGHRS and CDR2 YFSETQ. CDR3 length equals 15 residues. V trimming: 0 bases; J trimming: 7 bases; junction bases outside the gene matches: 6. For the CDR3, the DNA is TGCGCCAGCAGCTTGGAGGGGGACAGGGGTGCTGGCTACACCTTC. It is translated as CASSLEGDRGAGYTF.

The rearrangement joins TRBV7-2 to TRBJ2-3; 8 positions agree with TRBD2. V gave up 5 bases and J gave up 5 bases; unmatched junction bases: 15. Germline CDR1 reads SGHTA; CDR2 reads FQGNSA. The CDR3 runs to 17 residues. CDR3 residues: CASSTDSGTRIVDTQYF. In DNA form, the CDR3 reads TGTGCCAGCAGCACCGATTCCGGGACTAGGATAGTAGATACGCAGTATTTT.